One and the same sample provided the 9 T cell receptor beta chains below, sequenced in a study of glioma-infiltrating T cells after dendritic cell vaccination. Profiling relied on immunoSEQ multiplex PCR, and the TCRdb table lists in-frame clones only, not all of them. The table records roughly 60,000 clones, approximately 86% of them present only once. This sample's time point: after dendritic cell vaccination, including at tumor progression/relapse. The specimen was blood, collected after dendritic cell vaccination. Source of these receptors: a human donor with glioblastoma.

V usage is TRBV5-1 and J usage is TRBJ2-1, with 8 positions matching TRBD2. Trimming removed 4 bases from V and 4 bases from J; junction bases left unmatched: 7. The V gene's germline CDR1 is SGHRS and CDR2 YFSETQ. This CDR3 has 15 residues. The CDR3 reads CASSSSGAPYNEQFF. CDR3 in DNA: TGCGCCAGCAGCAGTAGCGGGGCACCGTACAATGAGCAGTTCTTC.

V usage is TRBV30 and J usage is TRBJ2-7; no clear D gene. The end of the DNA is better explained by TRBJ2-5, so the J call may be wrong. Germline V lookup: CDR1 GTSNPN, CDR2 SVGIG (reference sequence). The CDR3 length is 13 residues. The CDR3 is CAWKRGPDETQYF. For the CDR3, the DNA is TGTGCCTGGAAACGTGGGCCCGACGAGACCCAGTACTTC.

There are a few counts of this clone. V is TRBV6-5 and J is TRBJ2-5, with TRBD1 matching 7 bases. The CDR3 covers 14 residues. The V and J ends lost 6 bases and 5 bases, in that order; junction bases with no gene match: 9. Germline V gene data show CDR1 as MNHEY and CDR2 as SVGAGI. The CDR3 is CASSRDRVAETQYF. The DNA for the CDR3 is TGTGCCAGCAGCAGAGACAGGGTTGCGGAGACCCAGTACTTC.

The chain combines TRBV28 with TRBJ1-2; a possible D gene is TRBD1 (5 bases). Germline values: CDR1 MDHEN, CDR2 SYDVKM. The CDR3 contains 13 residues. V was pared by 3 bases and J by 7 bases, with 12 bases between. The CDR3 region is CASSFLGGAGYTF. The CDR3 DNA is TGTGCCAGCAGTTTTTTGGGCGGGGCTGGCTACACCTTC.

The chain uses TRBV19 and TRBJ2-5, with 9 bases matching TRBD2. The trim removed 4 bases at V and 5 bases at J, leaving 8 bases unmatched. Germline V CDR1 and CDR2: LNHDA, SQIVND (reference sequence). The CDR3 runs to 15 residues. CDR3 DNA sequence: TGTGCCAGTAGTAATAGCGGGAGCCAGGGGGAGACCCAGTACTTC. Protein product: CASSNSGSQGETQYF.

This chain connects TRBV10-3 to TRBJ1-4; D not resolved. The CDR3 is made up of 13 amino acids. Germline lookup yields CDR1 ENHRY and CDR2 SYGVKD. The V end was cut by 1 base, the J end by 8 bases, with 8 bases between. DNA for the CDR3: TGTGCCATCAGTGAGTTCAGAGGGGAAAAACTGTTTTTT. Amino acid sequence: CAISEFRGEKLFF.

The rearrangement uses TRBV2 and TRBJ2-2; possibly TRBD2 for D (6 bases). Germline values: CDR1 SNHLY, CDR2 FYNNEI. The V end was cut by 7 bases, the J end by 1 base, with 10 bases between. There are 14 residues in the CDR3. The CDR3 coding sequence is TGTGCCAGCAAGGGGACTGTGAACACCGGGGAGCTGTTTTTT. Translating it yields CASKGTVNTGELFF.

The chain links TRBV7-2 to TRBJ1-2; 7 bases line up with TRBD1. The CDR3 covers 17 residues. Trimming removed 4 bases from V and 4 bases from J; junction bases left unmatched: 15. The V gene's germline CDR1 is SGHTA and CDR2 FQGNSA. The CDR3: CASSSFLPSAGGYGYTF. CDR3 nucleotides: TGTGCCAGCAGCTCCTTTCTTCCTTCCGCAGGGGGCTATGGCTACACCTTC. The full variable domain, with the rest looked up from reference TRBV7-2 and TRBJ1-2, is GAGVSQSPSNKVTEKGKDVELRCDPISGHTALYWYRQSLGQGLEFLIYFQGNSAPDKSGLPSDRFSAERTGGSVSTLTIQRTQQEDSAVYLCASSSFLPSAGGYGYTFGSGTRLTVV.

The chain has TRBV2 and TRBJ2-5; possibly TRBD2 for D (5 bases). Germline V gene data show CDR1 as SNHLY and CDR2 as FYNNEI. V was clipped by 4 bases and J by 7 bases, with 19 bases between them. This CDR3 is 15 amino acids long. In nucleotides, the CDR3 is TGTGCCAGCAGTGGTCGGGCTAGCTTCACGGCGACCCAGTACTTC. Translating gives CASSGRASFTATQYF.